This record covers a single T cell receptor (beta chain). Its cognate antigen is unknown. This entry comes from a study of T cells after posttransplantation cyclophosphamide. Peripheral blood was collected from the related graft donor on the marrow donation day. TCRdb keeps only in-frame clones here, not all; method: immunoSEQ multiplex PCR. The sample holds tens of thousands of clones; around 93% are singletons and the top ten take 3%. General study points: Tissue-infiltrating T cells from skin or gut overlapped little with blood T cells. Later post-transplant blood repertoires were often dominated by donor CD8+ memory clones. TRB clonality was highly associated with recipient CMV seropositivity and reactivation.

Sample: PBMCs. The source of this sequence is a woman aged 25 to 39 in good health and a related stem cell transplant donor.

The CDR3 DNA sequence: TGTGCCAACGCCTACGAGCAGTACTTC. Its protein is CANAYEQYF. This chain connects TRBV11-2 to TRBJ2-7; no firm D call. The CDR3 is 9 amino acids. V was shortened by 10 bases and J by 2 bases, with 3 bases between the two germline ends. Per germline, CDR1 SGHAT and CDR2 FQNNGV. The whole variable domain, filled in from reference TRBV11-2 and TRBJ2-7, reads EAGVAQSPRYKIIEKRQSVAFWCNPISGHATLYWYQQILGQGPKLLIQFQNNGVVDDSQLPKDRFSAERLKGVDSTLKIQPAKLEDSAVYLCANAYEQYFGPGTRLTVT.